This T cell receptor (beta chain) was documented in a study of T cells after yellow fever vaccination. A single record per CDR3 protein comes from TCRdb applying MiXCR to the 5' RACE reads. The sample includes hundreds of thousands of distinct CDR3 sequences, 8.7% seen only once; the top ten take around 17%. CDR1 and CDR2 (germline): MNHEY, SVGEGT. V lost 7 bases and J 2 bases, leaving 16 bases between the germline ends. This CDR3 comprises 15 residues. Specimen: PBMCs, collected on the day of the first yellow fever vaccination. The chain combines TRBV6-2 or TRBV6-3 with TRBJ2-3; D might be TRBD2 (6 bases). This sequence was found in a man between 18 and 29 years old who received the YFV17D yellow fever vaccine. The CDR3 region has the DNA TGTGCCAGCAACGCAGGGACTCTTGCCACAGATACGCAGTATTTT. Translation: CASNAGTLATDTQYF.